This TCR beta chain was identified during a study of blood T cell repertoires in COVID-19. Study-wide background: Researchers got acute and convalescent COVID-19 samples from the United States, Italy and Spain. Sample material is recorded as cDNA or gDNA derived from T cells, B-cell-depleted T cells, or PBMCs.

Followed longitudinally, the Seattle patients had been enrolled during active infection. Per the authors' pipeline: Estimates of nucleated cell counts were drawn from the amplification of reference gene primers. Clones were read by immunoSEQ multiplex PCR, and TCRdb kept only the in-frame ones, dropping some. The V and J calls and clone size come from that table; D and trimming were worked out from the DNA. The sample lists 400,000 or so clones, about 91% occurring once. Germline V CDR1 and CDR2: SGHAT, FQNNGV. CDR3 size: 15 residues. V gave up 3 bases and J gave up 3 bases, with 14 bases separating them.

The sample consisted of peripheral blood. This clonotype was obtained from a woman aged 40 to 50 with COVID-19, enrolled during active disease. V gene TRBV11-2 combines with J gene TRBJ1-1; maybe TRBD1 (6 bases). The CDR3 loop reads CASSFEPHRDTEAFF. The CDR3 bases are TGTGCCAGCAGCTTCGAACCTCACAGGGACACTGAAGCTTTCTTT. Together with reference TRBV11-2 and TRBJ1-1, the CDR3 gives the full variable domain: EAGVAQSPRYKIIEKRQSVAFWCNPISGHATLYWYQQILGQGPKLLIQFQNNGVVDDSQLPKDRFSAERLKGVDSTLKIQPAKLEDSAVYLCASSFEPHRDTEAFFGQGTRLTVV.